The TCR beta chain described here comes from a study of blood T cell repertoires in COVID-19. Study at large: Sample material is recorded as cDNA or gDNA derived from T cells, B-cell-depleted T cells, or PBMCs.

This clone has a handful of counts. Original processing notes: Reference gene primer amplification in the assay estimated nucleated cell counts. TCRdb keeps only in-frame clones here, not all; method: immunoSEQ multiplex PCR. D and trimming come from the DNA, and the V and J calls and clone size come from that table. The repertoire holds about 68,000 clones, roughly 85% seen once, with approximately 25% in the top ten. The germline V gene has CDR1 SGHNT and CDR2 YYREEE (reference sequence). The V and J ends lost 1 base and 0 bases, in that order; junction bases with no gene match: 7. The CDR3 runs to 18 residues.

The sequence derives from a man aged 50-60 years with acute or convalescent COVID-19. Sequenced input: peripheral blood. The chain links TRBV5-4 to TRBJ2-4; 10 nucleotides line up with TRBD2. CDR3 residues: CASSLSAGGEKAKNIQYF. The CDR3 DNA follows: TGTGCCAGCAGCTTGTCAGCGGGGGGGGAGAAAGCCAAAAACATTCAGTACTTC.